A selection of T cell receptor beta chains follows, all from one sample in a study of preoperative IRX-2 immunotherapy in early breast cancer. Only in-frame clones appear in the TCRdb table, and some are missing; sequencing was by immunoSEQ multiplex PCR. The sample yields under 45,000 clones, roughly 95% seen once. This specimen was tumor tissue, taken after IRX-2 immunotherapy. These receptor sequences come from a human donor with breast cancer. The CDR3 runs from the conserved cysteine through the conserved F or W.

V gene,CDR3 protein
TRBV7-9,CASSLRDVSSGNTIYF
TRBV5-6,CASSLSRETQYF
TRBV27,CASSGHEQSQPQHF
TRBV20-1,CSAETPYEQYF
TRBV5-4,CASSSDGGGGTEAFF
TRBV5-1,CASSSGQGTDTQYF
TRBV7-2,CASSLRRGQGSSEAFF
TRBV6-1,CASIDPQGLRATF
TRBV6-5,CASSYGFGTKIYEQYF
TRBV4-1,CASSFNPPIPRGEQFF
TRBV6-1,CASSESLGGNQPQHF
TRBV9,CASSPRGLVVSDEQFF
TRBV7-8,CASSLVAGVYNEQFF
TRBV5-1,CASSLDRLANEQFF
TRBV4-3,CASSQDPSGTEAFF
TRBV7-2,CASSPDRGGGYTF
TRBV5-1,CAIGEGHEQYF
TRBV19,CASSKRDTEAFF
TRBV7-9,CASSPTGVFYGYTF
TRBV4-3,CASSQDPGQGYEQYF
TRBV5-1,CASSGGDRGPDTQYF
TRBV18,CASSPRPVGQGNEKLFF
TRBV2,CASSGVAGGPDTQYF
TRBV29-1,CSVVNSGTGREKLFF